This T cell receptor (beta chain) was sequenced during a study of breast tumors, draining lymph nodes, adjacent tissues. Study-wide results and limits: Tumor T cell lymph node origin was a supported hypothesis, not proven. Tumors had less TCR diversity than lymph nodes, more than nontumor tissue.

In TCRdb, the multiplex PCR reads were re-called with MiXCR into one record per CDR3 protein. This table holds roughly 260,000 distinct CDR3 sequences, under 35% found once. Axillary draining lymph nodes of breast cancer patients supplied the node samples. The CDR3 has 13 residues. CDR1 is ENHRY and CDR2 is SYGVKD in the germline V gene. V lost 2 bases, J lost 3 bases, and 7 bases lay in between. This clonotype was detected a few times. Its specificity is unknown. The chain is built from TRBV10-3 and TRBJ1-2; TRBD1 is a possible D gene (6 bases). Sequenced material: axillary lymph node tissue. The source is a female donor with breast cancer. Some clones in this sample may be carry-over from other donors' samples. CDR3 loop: CAISEQGHYGYTF. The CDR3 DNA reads TGTGCCATCAGTGAGCAGGGGCACTATGGCTACACCTTC.